This TCR beta chain was captured in a study of tumor and adjacent non-tumor tissue in lung cancer. About the research overall: The cohort had approximately 12 adenocarcinoma, 2 squamous cell and 1 small cell patients. On average, productive TCRbeta reads reached about 4.17 million per sample. Study-level findings and limits: In normal lung, the top 100 clones were significantly more dominant than in tumor. Significantly higher TCR diversity was found in tumor than normal lung.

No cell sorting was done before RNA was extracted from the tissue. TCRbeta libraries were built with three rounds of nested PCR, modified from ARM-PCR. One entry per CDR3 protein, called by TCRdb with MiXCR from the multiplex PCR reads. Of approximately 65,000 distinct CDR3 sequences in the sample, 50% to 60% are singletons; the top ten hold around 20%. As to this clonotype: Its antigen is unknown.

Sequenced input: lung tumor tissue. This TCR was recovered from a man aged 50 or older with non-small cell lung cancer.

The CDR3 sequence is CSVRHANSYEQYF. The CDR3 DNA sequence: TGCAGCGTTAGACACGCGAACTCCTACGAGCAGTACTTC. The chain uses TRBV29-1 and TRBJ2-7; D is unresolved. The V and J ends lost 5 bases and 0 bases respectively, with 11 bases between them. This CDR3 is built from 13 residues. CDR1 SQVTM and CDR2 ANQGSEA come from the germline V gene.